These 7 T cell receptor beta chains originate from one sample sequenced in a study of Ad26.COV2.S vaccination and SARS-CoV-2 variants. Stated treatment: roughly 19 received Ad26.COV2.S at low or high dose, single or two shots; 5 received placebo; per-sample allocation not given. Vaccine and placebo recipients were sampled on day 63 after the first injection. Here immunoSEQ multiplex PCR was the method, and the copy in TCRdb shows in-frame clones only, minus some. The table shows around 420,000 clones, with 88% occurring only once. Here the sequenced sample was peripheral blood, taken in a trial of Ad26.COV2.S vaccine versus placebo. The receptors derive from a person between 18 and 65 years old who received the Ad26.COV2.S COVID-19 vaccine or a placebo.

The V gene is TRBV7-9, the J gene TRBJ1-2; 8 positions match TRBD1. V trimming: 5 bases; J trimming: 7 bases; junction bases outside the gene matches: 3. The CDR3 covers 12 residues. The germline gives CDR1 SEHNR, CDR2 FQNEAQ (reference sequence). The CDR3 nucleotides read TGTGCCAGCAGCCCAGGGGGCAGTGGCTACACCTTC. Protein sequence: CASSPGGSGYTF. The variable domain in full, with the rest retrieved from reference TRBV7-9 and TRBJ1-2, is DTGVSQNPRHKITKRGQNVTFRCDPISEHNRLYWYRQTLGQGPEFLTYFQNEAQLEKSRLLSDRFSAERPKGSFSTLEIQRTEQGDSAMYLCASSPGGSGYTFGSGTRLTVV.

CDR3 nucleotides: TGCGCCAGCAGCCAAGATGTCAGGGGGGATACGCAGTATTTT. This gives the protein CASSQDVRGDTQYF. The rearrangement joins TRBV4-3 to TRBJ2-3; 7 nucleotides agree with TRBD1. The CDR3 loop spans 14 amino acids. Germline CDR1 is LGHNA and CDR2 is YSLEER. V shed 0 bases, J shed 6 bases, and the junction held 3 bases outside the gene matches.

The chain's CDR3 is CASSIRAGGPSEGANVLTF. DNA of the CDR3: TGTGCCAGTAGTATTCGAGCGGGGGGTCCCTCGGAGGGGGCCAACGTCCTGACTTTC. This sequence joins TRBV19 and TRBJ2-6, with 9 bases aligning to TRBD2. V lost 3 bases to trimming and J lost 4 bases; unmatched junction nucleotides: 13. Germline-derived CDR1 and CDR2 are LNHDA and SQIVND (reference sequence). The length of the CDR3 is 19 residues. Variable domain in full (rest from reference TRBV19 and TRBJ2-6): DGGITQSPKYLFRKEGQNVTLSCEQNLNHDAMYWYRQDPGQGLRLIYYSQIVNDFQKGDIAEGYSVSREKKESFPLTVTSAQKNPTAFYLCASSIRAGGPSEGANVLTFGAGSRLTVL.

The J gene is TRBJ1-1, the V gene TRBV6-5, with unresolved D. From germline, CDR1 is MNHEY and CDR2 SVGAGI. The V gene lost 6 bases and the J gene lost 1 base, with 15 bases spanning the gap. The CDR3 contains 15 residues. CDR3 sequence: CASRLNSGWNTEAFF. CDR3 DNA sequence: TGTGCCAGCAGACTAAACTCGGGTTGGAACACTGAAGCTTTCTTT.

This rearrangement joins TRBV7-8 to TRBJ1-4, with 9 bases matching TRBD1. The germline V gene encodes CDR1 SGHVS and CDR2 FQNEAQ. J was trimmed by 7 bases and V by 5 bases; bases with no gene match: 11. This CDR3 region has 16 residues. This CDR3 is CASSRLNRGRREKLFF. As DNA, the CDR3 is TGTGCCAGCAGCCGATTGAACAGGGGGCGTCGTGAAAAACTGTTTTTT.

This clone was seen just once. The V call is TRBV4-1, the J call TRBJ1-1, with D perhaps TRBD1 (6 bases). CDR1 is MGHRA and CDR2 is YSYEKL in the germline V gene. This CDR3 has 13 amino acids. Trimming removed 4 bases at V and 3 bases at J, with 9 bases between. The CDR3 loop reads CASSPGQYTEAFF. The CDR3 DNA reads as TGCGCCAGCAGCCCCGGACAGTACACTGAAGCTTTCTTT.

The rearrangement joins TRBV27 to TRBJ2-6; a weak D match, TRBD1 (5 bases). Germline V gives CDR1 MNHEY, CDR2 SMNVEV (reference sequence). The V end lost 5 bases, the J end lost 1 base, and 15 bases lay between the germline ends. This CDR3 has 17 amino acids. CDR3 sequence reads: CASSTPRAGSGANVLTF. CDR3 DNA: TGTGCCAGCAGTACCCCCAGGGCAGGTTCTGGGGCCAACGTCCTGACTTTC.